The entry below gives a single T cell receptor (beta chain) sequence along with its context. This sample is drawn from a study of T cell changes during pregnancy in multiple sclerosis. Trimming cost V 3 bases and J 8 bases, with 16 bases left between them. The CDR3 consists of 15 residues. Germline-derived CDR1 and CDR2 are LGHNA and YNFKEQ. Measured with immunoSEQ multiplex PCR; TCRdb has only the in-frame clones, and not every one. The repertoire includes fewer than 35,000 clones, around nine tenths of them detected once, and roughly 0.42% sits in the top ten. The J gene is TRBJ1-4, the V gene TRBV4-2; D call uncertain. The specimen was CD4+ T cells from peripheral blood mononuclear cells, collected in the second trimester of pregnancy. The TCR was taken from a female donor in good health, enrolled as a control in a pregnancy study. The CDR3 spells CASSQVSLGGEKLFF. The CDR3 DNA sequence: TGTGCCAGCAGCCAGGTTTCACTGGGAGGCGAAAAACTGTTTTTT.